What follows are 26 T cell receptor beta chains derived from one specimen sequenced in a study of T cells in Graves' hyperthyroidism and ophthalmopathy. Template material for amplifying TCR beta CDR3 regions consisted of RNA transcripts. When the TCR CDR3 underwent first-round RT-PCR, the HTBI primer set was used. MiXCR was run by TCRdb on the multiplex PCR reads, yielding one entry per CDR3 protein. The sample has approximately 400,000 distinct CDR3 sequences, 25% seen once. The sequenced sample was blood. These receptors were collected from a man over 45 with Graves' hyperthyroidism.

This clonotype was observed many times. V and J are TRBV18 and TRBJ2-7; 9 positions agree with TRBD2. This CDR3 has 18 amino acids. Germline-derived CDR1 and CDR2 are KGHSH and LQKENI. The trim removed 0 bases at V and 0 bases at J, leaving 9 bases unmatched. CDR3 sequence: CASSPPASGVPPSYEQYF. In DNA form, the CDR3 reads TGTGCCAGCTCACCACCCGCTAGCGGGGTACCGCCCTCCTACGAGCAGTACTTC.

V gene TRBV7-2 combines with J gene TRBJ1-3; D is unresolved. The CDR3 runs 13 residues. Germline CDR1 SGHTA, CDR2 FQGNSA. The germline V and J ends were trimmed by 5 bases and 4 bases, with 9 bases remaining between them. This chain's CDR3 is CASSIERGNTIYF. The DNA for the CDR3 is TGTGCCAGCAGCATAGAACGCGGAAACACCATATATTTT.

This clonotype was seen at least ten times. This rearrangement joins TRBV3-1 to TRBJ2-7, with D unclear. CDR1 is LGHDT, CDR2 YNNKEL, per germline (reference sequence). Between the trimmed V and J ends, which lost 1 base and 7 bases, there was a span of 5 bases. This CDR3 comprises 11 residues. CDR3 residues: CASSQGVEQYF. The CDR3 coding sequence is TGTGCCAGCAGCCAAGGGGTAGAGCAGTACTTC.

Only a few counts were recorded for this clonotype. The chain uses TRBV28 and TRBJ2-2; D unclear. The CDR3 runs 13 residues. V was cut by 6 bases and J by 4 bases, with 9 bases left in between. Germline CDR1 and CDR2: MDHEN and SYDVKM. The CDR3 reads CASSELGTGELFF. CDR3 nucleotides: TGTGCCAGCAGCGAACTGGGCACCGGGGAGCTGTTTTTT.

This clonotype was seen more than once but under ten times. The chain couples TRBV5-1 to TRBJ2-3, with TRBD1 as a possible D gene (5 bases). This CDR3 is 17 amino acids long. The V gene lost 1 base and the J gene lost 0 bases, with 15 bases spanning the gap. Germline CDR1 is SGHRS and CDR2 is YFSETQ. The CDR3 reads CASSLSGRVKSTDTQYF. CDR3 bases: TGCGCCAGCAGCTTGTCAGGCAGGGTTAAGAGCACAGATACGCAGTATTTT.

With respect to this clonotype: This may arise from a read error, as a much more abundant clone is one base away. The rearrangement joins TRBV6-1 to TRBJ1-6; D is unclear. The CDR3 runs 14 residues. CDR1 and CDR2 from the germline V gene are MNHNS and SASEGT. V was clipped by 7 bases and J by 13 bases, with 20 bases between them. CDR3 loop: CASTEAGSQRPLHF. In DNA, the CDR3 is TGTGCCAGCACCGAAGCGGGCTCTCAAAGGCCCCTCCACTTT.

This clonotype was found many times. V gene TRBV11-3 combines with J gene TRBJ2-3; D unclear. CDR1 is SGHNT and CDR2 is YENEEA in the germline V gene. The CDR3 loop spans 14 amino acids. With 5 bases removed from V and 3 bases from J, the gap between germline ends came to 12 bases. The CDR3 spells CASSQRGATDTQYF. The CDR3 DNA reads TGTGCCAGCAGCCAACGAGGTGCGACAGATACGCAGTATTTT.

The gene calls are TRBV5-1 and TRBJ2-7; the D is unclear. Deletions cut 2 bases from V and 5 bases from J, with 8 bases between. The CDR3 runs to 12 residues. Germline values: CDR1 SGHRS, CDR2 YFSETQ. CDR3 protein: CASSFNRDEQYF. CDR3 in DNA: TGCGCCAGCAGCTTTAATCGGGACGAGCAGTACTTC.

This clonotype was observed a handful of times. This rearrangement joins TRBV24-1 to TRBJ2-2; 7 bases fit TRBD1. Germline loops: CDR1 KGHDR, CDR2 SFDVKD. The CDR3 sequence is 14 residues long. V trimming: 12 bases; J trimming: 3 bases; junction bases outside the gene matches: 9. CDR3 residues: CASEDRTHTGELFF. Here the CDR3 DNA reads TGTGCCTCCGAGGACAGGACCCACACCGGGGAGCTGTTTTTT.

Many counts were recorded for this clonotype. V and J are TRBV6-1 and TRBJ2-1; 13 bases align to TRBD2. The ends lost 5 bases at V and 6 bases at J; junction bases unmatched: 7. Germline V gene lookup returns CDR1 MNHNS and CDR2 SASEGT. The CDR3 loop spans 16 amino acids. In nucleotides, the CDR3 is TGTGCCAGCAGTAAAGGACTAGCGGGAGTTGGCAATGAGCAGTTCTTC. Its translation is CASSKGLAGVGNEQFF.

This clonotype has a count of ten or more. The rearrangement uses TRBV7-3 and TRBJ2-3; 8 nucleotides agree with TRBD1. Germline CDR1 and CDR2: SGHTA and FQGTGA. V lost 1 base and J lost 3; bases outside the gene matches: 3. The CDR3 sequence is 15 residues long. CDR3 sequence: CASSLSYRGTDTQYF. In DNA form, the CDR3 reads TGTGCCAGCAGCTTAAGTTACAGGGGGACAGATACGCAGTATTTT. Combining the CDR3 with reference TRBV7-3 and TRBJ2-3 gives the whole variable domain GAGVSQTPSNKVTEKGKYVELRCDPISGHTALYWYRQSLGQGPEFLIYFQGTGAADDSGLPNDRFFAVRPEGSVSTLKIQRTERGDSAVYLCASSLSYRGTDTQYFGPGTRLTVL.

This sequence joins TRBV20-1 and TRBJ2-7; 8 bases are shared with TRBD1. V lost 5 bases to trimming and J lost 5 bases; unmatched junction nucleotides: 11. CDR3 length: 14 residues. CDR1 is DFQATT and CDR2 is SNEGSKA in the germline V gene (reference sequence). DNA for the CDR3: TGCAGTGCTCGAGCCGGGACAGGAATCGACGAGCAGTACTTC. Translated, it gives CSARAGTGIDEQYF.

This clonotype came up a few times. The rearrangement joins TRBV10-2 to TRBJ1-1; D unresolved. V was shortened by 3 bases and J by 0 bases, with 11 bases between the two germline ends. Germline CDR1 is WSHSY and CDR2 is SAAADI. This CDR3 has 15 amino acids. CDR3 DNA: TGCGCCAGCAGTGATCTCGGGCGAATGAACACTGAAGCTTTCTTT. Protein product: CASSDLGRMNTEAFF.

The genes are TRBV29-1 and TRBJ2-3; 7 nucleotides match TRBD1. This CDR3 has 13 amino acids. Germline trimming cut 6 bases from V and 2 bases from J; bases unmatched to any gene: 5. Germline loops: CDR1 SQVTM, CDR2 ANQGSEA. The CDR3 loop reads CSVDRDPTDTQYF. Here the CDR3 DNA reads TGCAGCGTCGACAGGGATCCCACAGATACGCAGTATTTT.

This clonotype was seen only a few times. The CDR3 loop is CASSATGGAAYGYTF. In nucleotides, the CDR3 is TGTGCCAGCAGCGCAACAGGGGGCGCAGCCTATGGCTACACCTTC. The chain combines TRBV9 with TRBJ1-2; 9 nucleotides line up with TRBD1. The J segment lost 4 bases and the V segment lost 3 bases, leaving 7 bases of the junction unmatched. Germline CDR1 is SGDLS and CDR2 is YYNGEE. There are 15 residues in the CDR3.

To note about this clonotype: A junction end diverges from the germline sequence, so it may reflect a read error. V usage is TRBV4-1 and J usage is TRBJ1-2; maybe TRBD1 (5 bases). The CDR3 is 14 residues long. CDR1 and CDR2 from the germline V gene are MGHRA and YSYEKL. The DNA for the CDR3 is TGCGCCAGTAGCCAAGATCTGGGGACCTATGGCTACACCTTC. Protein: CASSQDLGTYGYTF.

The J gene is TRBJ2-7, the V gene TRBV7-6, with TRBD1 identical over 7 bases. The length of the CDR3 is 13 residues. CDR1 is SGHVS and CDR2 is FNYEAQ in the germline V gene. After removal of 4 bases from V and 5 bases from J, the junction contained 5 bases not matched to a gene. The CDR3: CASSSRDSHEQYF. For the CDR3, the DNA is TGTGCCAGCAGCTCAAGGGACAGTCACGAGCAGTACTTC.

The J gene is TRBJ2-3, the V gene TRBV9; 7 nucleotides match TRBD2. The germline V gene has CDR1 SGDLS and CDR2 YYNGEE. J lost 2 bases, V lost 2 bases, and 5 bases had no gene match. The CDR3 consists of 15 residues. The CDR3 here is CASSVRLAPTDTQYF. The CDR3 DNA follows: TGTGCCAGCAGCGTGCGACTAGCCCCCACAGATACGCAGTATTTT.

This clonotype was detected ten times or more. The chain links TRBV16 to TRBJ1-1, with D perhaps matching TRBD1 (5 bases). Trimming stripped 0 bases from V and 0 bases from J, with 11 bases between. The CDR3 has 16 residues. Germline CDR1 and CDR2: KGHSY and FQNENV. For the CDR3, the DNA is TGTGCCAGCAGCCAATCGAGGGGAATGATGAACACTGAAGCTTTCTTT. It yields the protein CASSQSRGMMNTEAFF.

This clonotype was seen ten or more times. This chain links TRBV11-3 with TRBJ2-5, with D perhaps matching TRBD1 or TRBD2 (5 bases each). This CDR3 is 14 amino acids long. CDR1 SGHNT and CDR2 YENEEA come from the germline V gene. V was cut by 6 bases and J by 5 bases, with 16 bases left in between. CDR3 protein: CASRAPGPLETQYF. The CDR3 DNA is TGTGCCAGCAGGGCACCGGGACCATTGGAGACCCAGTACTTC.

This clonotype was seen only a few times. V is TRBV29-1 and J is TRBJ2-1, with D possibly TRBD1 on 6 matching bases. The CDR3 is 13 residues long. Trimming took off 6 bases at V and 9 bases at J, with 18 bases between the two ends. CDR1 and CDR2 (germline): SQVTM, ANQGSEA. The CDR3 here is CSVDLQGEGEQFF. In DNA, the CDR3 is TGCAGCGTAGACCTACAGGGTGAGGGTGAGCAGTTCTTC.

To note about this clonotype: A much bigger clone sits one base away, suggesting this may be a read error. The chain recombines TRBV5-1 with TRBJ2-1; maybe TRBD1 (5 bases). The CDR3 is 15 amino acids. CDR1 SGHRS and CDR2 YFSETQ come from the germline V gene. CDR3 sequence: CASSLGQSRYNELFF. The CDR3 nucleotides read TGCGCCAGCAGCTTGGGACAGAGCCGCTACAATGAGCTGTTCTTC. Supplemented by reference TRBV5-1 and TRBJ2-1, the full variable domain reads KAGVTQTPRYLIKTRGQQVTLSCSPISGHRSVSWYQQTPGQGLQFLFEYFSETQRNKGNFPGRFSGRQFSNSRSEMNVSTLELGDSALYLCASSLGQSRYNELFFGPGTRLTVL.

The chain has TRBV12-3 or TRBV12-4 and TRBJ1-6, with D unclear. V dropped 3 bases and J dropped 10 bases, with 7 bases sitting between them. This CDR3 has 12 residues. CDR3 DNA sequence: TGTGCCAGCAGTTTTGTCAACTCACCCCTCCACTTT. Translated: CASSFVNSPLHF.

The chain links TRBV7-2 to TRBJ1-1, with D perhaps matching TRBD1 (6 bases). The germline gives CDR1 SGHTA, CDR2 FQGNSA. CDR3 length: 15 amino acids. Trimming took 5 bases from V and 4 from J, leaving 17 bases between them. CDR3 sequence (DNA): TGTGCCAGCAGCCTCAGACCGGGGGCCCTCACTGAAGCTTTCTTT. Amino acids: CASSLRPGALTEAFF.

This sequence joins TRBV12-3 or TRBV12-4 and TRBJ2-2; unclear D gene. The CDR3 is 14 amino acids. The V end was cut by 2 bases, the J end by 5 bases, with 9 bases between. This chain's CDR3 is CASSLMSDTGELFF. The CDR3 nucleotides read TGTGCCAGCAGTTTAATGTCAGATACCGGGGAGCTGTTTTTT.

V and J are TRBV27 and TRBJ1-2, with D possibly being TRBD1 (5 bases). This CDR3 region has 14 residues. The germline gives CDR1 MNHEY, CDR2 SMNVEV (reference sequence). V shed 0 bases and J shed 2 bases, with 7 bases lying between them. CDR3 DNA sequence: TGTGCCAGCAGTTTATCGGGGGAAAACTATGGCTACACCTTC. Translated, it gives CASSLSGENYGYTF.